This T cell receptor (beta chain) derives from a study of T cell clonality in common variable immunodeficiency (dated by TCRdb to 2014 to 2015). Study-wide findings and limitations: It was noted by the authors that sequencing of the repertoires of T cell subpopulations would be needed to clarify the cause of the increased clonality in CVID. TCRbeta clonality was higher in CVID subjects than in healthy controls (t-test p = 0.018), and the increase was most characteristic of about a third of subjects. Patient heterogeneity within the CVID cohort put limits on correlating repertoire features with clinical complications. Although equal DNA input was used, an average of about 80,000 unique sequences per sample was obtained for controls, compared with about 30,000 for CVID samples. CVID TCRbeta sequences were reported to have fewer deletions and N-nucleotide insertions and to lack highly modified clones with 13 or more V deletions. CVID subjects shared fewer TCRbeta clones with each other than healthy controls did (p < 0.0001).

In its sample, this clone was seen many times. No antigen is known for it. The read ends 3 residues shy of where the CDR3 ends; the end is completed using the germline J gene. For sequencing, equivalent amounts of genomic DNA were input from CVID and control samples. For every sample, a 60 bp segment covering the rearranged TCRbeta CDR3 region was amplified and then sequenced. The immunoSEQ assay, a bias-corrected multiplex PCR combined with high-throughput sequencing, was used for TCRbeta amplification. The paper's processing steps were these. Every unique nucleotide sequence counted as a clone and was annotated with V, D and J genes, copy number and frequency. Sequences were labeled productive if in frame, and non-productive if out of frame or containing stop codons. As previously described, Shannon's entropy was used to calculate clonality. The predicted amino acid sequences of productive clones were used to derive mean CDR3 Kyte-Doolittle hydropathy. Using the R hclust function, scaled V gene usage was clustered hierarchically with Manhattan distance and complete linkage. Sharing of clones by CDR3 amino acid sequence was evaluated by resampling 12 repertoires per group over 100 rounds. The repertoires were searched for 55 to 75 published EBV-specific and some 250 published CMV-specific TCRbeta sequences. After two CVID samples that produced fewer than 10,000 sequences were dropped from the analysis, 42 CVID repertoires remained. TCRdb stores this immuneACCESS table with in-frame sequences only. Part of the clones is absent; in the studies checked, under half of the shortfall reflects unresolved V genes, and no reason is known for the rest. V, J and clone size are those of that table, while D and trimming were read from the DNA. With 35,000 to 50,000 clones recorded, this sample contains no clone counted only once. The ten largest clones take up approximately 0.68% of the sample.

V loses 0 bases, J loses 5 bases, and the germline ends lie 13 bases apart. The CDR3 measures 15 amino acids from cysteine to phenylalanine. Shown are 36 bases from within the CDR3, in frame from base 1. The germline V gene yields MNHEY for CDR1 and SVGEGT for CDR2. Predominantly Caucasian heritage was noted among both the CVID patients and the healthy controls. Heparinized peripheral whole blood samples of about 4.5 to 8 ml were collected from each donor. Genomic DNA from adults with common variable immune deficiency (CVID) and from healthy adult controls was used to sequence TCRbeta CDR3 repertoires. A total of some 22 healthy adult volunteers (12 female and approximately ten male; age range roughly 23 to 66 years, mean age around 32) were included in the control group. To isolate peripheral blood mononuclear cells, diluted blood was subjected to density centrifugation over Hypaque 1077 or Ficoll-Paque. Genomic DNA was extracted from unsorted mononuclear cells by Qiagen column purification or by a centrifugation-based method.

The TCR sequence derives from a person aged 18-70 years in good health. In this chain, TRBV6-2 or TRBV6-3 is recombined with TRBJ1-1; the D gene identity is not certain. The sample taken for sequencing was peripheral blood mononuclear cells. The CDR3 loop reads CASSYSGGFWTEAFF. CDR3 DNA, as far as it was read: TGTGCCAGCAGTTACTCGGGCGGGTTTTGGACTGAA.